Listed here are 27 T cell receptor beta chains from one sample, sequenced in a study of neurological immune-mediated disorders. TCRdb passed the 5' RACE reads through MiXCR, listing each CDR3 protein once. The sample records 65,000 to 95,000 distinct CDR3 sequences, about 5% being singletons. The material sequenced was PBMCs. The receptors originated from a young woman with multiple sclerosis.

The table lists this clonotype with many counts. CDR3 DNA sequence: TGTGCCAGCAGCTTTATGGGACAGGGGAATAATTCACCCCTCCACTTT. As protein: CASSFMGQGNNSPLHF. This rearrangement joins TRBV7-8 to TRBJ1-6, with TRBD1 matching over 10 bases. V lost 3 bases to trimming and J lost 5 bases; unmatched junction nucleotides: 4. Germline V gene lookup returns CDR1 SGHVS and CDR2 FQNEAQ. The CDR3 covers 16 residues.

This clonotype showed up just a few times. V usage is TRBV18 and J usage is TRBJ2-3; D is ambiguous. The CDR3 is 13 residues long. V lost 3 bases and J 6 bases, leaving 10 bases between the germline ends. Germline loops: CDR1 KGHSH, CDR2 LQKENI. CDR3 residues: CASSPGAADTQYF. The CDR3 nucleotides are TGTGCCAGCTCACCTGGAGCTGCGGATACGCAGTATTTT.

This clonotype was picked up many times. The V and J genes are TRBV27 and TRBJ2-7; 10 bases line up with TRBD2. The CDR3 consists of 16 residues. Per the germline V gene, CDR1 is MNHEY and CDR2 is SMNVEV (reference sequence). V shed 3 bases, J shed 2 bases, and the junction held 7 bases outside the gene matches. CDR3 in amino acids: CASSFLSSGRAYEQYF. In nucleotides, the CDR3 is TGTGCCAGCAGTTTCCTCTCTAGCGGGAGAGCCTACGAGCAGTACTTC.

This clonotype was counted between two and nine times. This chain connects TRBV6-1 to TRBJ2-7; weak D call: TRBD1 (5 bases). The V gene lost 0 bases and the J gene lost 1 base, with 7 bases spanning the gap. This CDR3 is built from 14 residues. Germline V CDR1 and CDR2: MNHNS, SASEGT. The CDR3 sequence is CASSEATGSYEQYF. CDR3 in DNA: TGTGCCAGCAGTGAAGCAACAGGATCCTACGAGCAGTACTTC.

The table lists this clonotype with many counts. This chain links TRBV7-2 with TRBJ2-5; D gene unclear. This CDR3 region has 14 residues. Per the germline V gene, CDR1 is SGHTA and CDR2 is FQGNSA. Trimming took off 2 bases at V and 7 bases at J, with 14 bases between the two ends. CDR3 sequence (DNA): TGTGCCAGCAGCTTAATTGGGTTGGGCGGGACCCAGTACTTC. This encodes CASSLIGLGGTQYF.

This clonotype was counted many times. The J gene is TRBJ1-4, the V gene TRBV6-2 or TRBV6-3; D not resolved. Germline V gene lookup returns CDR1 MNHEY and CDR2 SVGEGT. The V end was cut by 2 bases, the J end by 7 bases, with 11 bases between. This CDR3 has 14 residues. This CDR3 is CASSYGSFGEKLFF. CDR3 DNA: TGTGCCAGCAGTTACGGATCATTCGGTGAAAAACTGTTTTTT.

There are many counts of this clonotype. The V call is TRBV4-1, the J call TRBJ1-4; D is perhaps TRBD1 (5 bases). The CDR3 is 16 amino acids. Germline lookup yields CDR1 MGHRA and CDR2 YSYEKL. The V end was cut by 1 base, the J end by 2 bases, with 11 bases between. This CDR3 reads CASSQAQKGTNEKLFF. CDR3 DNA: TGCGCCAGCAGCCAAGCTCAGAAGGGGACTAATGAAAAACTGTTTTTT.

In its sample, this clonotype was seen many times. The DNA for the CDR3 is TGCGCCAGCAGCTTCGGCGGGGGAGAGACAGATACGCAGTATTTT. It is translated as CASSFGGGETDTQYF. V is TRBV5-1 and J is TRBJ2-3; 7 nucleotides align to TRBD2. With V trimmed by 2 bases and J by 3 bases, 6 bases remained unmatched. CDR1 is SGHRS, CDR2 YFSETQ, per germline. The CDR3 is 15 residues long.

This clonotype was found many times. V and J are TRBV15 and TRBJ2-3; D tentatively reads TRBD1 or TRBD2 (5 bases each). V was clipped by 3 bases and J by 6 bases, with 10 bases between them. The CDR3 sequence is 13 residues long. Germline V gene data show CDR1 as LNHNV and CDR2 as YYDKDF (reference sequence). This CDR3 is CATSSDWGDTQYF. As DNA, the CDR3 is TGTGCCACCAGCAGCGACTGGGGGGATACGCAGTATTTT.

This clonotype was detected ten times or more. This chain joins TRBV5-1 and TRBJ2-7; D is ambiguous. Trimming left V 2 bases short and J 0 bases short, with 12 bases between. This CDR3 has 15 residues. Germline lookup yields CDR1 SGHRS and CDR2 YFSETQ. The CDR3 DNA follows: TGCGCCAGCAGCTTCTCCGGAGTGAGCTCCTACGAGCAGTACTTC. Amino acid sequence: CASSFSGVSSYEQYF.

Many counts were recorded for this clonotype. The V gene is TRBV5-1, the J gene TRBJ1-2; D may be TRBD1 (6 bases). Per germline, CDR1 SGHRS and CDR2 YFSETQ. The V gene lost 3 bases and the J gene lost 6 bases, with 15 bases spanning the gap. This CDR3 is built from 14 residues. The chain's CDR3 is CASSYVGGGDGYTF. The CDR3 DNA reads as TGCGCCAGCAGCTATGTTGGGGGGGGCGATGGCTACACCTTC.

This clonotype has a count of ten or more. The gene calls are TRBV3-1 and TRBJ2-2, with TRBD1 matching 8 bases. This CDR3 has 16 residues. Germline CDR1 and CDR2: LGHDT and YNNKEL (reference sequence). The junction had 6 bases not matched to a gene; V was cut back by 5 bases and J by 1 base. This CDR3 is CASSTRQGMNTGELFF. The CDR3 region has the DNA TGTGCCAGCAGCACTAGACAGGGGATGAACACCGGGGAGCTGTTTTTT.

This clonotype showed up many times. The rearrangement joins TRBV12-3 or TRBV12-4 to TRBJ2-1, with TRBD2 matching 9 bases. Trimming removed 6 bases from V and 6 bases from J; junction bases left unmatched: 12. The length of the CDR3 is 16 residues. CDR3 bases: TGTGCCAGCAGGGGGGGGGTGGCGGGAGGGCCCAATGAGCAGTTCTTC. This codes for CASRGGVAGGPNEQFF.

The V gene is TRBV5-6, the J gene TRBJ1-6, with a weak D call TRBD1 (5 bases). The CDR3 runs 16 residues. CDR1 is SGHDT, CDR2 YYEEEE, per germline. The V and J ends lost 4 bases and 7 bases respectively, with 18 bases between them. In DNA, the CDR3 is TGTGCCAGCAGCGCACCCGGGCAGGGTGAGAATTCACCCCTCCACTTT. Protein sequence: CASSAPGQGENSPLHF. Combining the CDR3 with reference TRBV5-6 and TRBJ1-6 gives the whole variable domain DAGVTQSPTHLIKTRGQQVTLRCSPKSGHDTVSWYQQALGQGPQFIFQYYEEEERQRGNFPDRFSGHQFPNYSSELNVNALLLGDSALYLCASSAPGQGENSPLHFGNGTRLTVT.

The V call is TRBV28, the J call TRBJ1-2; weak D call: TRBD1 (5 bases). The CDR3 totals 13 residues. Germline V lookup: CDR1 MDHEN, CDR2 SYDVKM. V lost 6 bases and J lost 8, with 16 bases in between. This chain's CDR3 is CASRRGGPGGYTF. The CDR3 region has the DNA TGTGCCAGCAGGCGGGGGGGACCGGGGGGCTACACCTTC.

This clonotype was recorded at least ten times. This sequence joins TRBV20-1 and TRBJ2-7; 13 nucleotides line up with TRBD2. Germline lookup yields CDR1 DFQATT and CDR2 SNEGSKA (reference sequence). The CDR3 is 18 amino acids. Trimming cost V 4 bases and J 2 bases; bases outside gene matches: 14. CDR3 region: CSAMIPGLAGPLPYEQYF. CDR3 sequence (DNA): TGCAGTGCTATGATACCGGGACTAGCGGGACCTCTCCCCTACGAGCAGTACTTC.

The chain employs TRBV5-1 and TRBJ2-2; tentative D call: TRBD1 (6 bases). Trimming shortened V by 7 bases and J by 4 bases, and 17 bases separated the two germline ends. Germline loops: CDR1 SGHRS, CDR2 YFSETQ. There are 15 residues in the CDR3. CDR3 protein: CASRSQGASTGELFF. Here the CDR3 DNA reads TGCGCCAGCCGCTCACAGGGAGCCAGCACCGGGGAGCTGTTTTTT.

This clonotype was recorded many times. The rearrangement links TRBV20-1 to TRBJ2-7; D ambiguous. Trimming took off 3 bases at V and 6 bases at J, with 12 bases between the two ends. The V gene's germline CDR1 is DFQATT and CDR2 SNEGSKA (reference sequence). The CDR3 covers 12 residues. The CDR3 reads CSASWLDREQYF. The DNA of the CDR3 is TGCAGTGCTAGCTGGCTAGATCGCGAGCAGTACTTC.

This rearrangement joins TRBV28 to TRBJ1-1; 8 bases map to TRBD1. The germline V gene has CDR1 MDHEN and CDR2 SYDVKM. The trim removed 5 bases at V and 3 bases at J, leaving 8 bases unmatched. The CDR3 is made up of 15 amino acids. CDR3 sequence: CASSTQGEGDTEAFF. The CDR3 nucleotides read TGTGCCAGCAGTACACAGGGGGAAGGGGACACTGAAGCTTTCTTT. The variable domain in full, completed from reference TRBV28 and TRBJ1-1, reads DVKVTQSSRYLVKRTGEKVFLECVQDMDHENMFWYRQDPGLGLRLIYFSYDVKMKEKGDIPEGYSVSREKKERFSLILESASTNQTSMYLCASSTQGEGDTEAFFGQGTRLTVV.

This clonotype was recorded at least ten times. The V call is TRBV6-6, the J call TRBJ1-2; D remains unclear. Trimming left V 5 bases short and J 3 bases short, with 10 bases between. This CDR3 contains 13 residues. CDR1 MNHNY and CDR2 SVGAGI come from the germline V gene (reference sequence). DNA for the CDR3: TGTGCCAGCAGTAGCCCGGACTACTATGGCTACACCTTC. It specifies CASSSPDYYGYTF.

The genes are TRBV27 and TRBJ2-3; weak D call: TRBD1 (6 bases). The V gene's germline CDR1 is MNHEY and CDR2 SMNVEV (reference sequence). The CDR3 contains 13 residues. With 6 bases removed from V and 3 bases from J, the gap between germline ends came to 10 bases. The CDR3, as DNA: TGTGCCAGCAGCTGGGGGCGAACAGATACGCAGTATTTT. Protein product: CASSWGRTDTQYF.

This clonotype was counted at least ten times. V and J are TRBV20-1 and TRBJ2-1; no definite D call. V shed 3 bases and J shed 9 bases, with 9 bases lying between them. The germline gives CDR1 DFQATT, CDR2 SNEGSKA (reference sequence). This CDR3 spans 11 amino acids. CDR3 residues: CSARGDGEQFF. CDR3 coding DNA: TGCAGTGCTAGGGGTGACGGTGAGCAGTTCTTC.

Remarks on this clonotype: It may be a read error: a sequence one base away is much more abundant. The V and J genes are TRBV12-3 or TRBV12-4 and TRBJ1-1; 11 bases are a match to TRBD1. The CDR3 is 14 residues long. V lost 7 bases and J lost 3; bases outside the gene matches: 4. The CDR3: CASKSGQGDTEAFF. The CDR3, as DNA: TGTGCCAGCAAATCGGGACAGGGGGACACTGAAGCTTTCTTT.

The table lists this clonotype with many counts. The V call is TRBV12-3 or TRBV12-4, the J call TRBJ2-2, with 7 nucleotides matching TRBD2. The CDR3 has 16 residues. V trimming: 2 bases; J trimming: 1 base; junction bases outside the gene matches: 4. The CDR3 nucleotides are TGTGCCAGCAGTTTACGCTCGGGGGGGAACACCGGGGAGCTGTTTTTT. Protein: CASSLRSGGNTGELFF.

This clonotype was observed at least ten times. The chain employs TRBV20-1 and TRBJ2-1; 7 positions agree with TRBD2. Germline lookup yields CDR1 DFQATT and CDR2 SNEGSKA (reference sequence). J was trimmed by 0 bases and V by 5 bases; bases with no gene match: 7. The CDR3 extends over 15 amino acids. CDR3 bases: TGCAGTGCTCCTCGGCGGGAGAGCTCCTACAATGAGCAGTTCTTC. Its translation is CSAPRRESSYNEQFF.

The rearrangement joins TRBV14 to TRBJ2-2; no reliable D call. Germline V gene data show CDR1 as SGHDN and CDR2 as FVKESK. CDR3 length: 16 residues. The germline V and J ends were trimmed by 1 base and 6 bases, with 15 bases remaining between them. The CDR3 loop is CASSQGPLNFAGELFF. CDR3 in DNA: TGTGCCAGCAGCCAAGGCCCACTCAACTTTGCCGGGGAGCTGTTTTTT.

In this sample, this clonotype is medium-sized. The chain employs TRBV20-1 and TRBJ2-1, with 8 bases lining up with TRBD2. The CDR3 contains 19 residues. With 6 bases clipped from V and 8 bases from J, the junction kept 27 bases outside the gene matches. Germline loops: CDR1 DFQATT, CDR2 SNEGSKA (reference sequence). CDR3 in DNA: TGCAGTGCCCAACGATGGACTATTTCGGTAGCGGGACCGACCCATGAGCAGTTCTTC. Its translation is CSAQRWTISVAGPTHEQFF.